This T cell receptor beta chain was found in a study of shared clonotypes between healthy human individuals. Germline values: CDR1 SGHTA, CDR2 FQGNSA. This CDR3 is 13 amino acids long. V was pared by 2 bases and J by 6 bases, with 7 bases between. Method: immunoSEQ multiplex PCR; TCRdb's copy keeps in-frame clones and lacks some. Here the sample spans 2 million to 2.5 million clones, just under 95% being singletons. Sequencing was performed on naive CD4+ T cells from PBMCs. Subset specified: CD45RA+ positively selected. The clonotype was recovered from a young man in good health. Some clones in this sample may be carry-over from other donors' samples. The chain carries TRBV7-2 and TRBJ2-2; D is possibly TRBD2 (5 bases). CDR3 sequence: CASSLRRSGELFF. DNA of the CDR3: TGTGCCAGCAGCTTAAGGAGGTCCGGGGAGCTGTTTTTT.